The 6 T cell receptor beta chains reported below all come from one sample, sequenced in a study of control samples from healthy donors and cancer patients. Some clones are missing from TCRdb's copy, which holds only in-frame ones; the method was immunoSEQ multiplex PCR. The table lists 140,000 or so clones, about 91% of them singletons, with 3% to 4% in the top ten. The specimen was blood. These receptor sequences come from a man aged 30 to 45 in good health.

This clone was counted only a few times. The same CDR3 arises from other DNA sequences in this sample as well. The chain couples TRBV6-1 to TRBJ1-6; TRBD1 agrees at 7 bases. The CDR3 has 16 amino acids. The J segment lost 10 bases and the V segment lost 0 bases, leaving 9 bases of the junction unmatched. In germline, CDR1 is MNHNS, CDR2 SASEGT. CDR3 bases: TGTGCCAGCAGTGAAGCGCTTCGACAGGGTCGCTCACCCCTCCACTTT. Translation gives CASSEALRQGRSPLHF.

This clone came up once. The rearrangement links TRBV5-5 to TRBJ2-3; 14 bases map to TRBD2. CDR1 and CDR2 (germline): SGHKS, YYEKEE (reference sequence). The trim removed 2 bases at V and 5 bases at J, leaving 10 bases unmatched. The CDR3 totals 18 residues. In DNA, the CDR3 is TGTGCCAGCAGCTTCGGACTAGCGGGGGGAAGTGGGAAAGATACGCAGTATTTT. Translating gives CASSFGLAGGSGKDTQYF. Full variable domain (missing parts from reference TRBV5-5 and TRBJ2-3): DAGVTQSPTHLIKTRGQQVTLRCSPISGHKSVSWYQQVLGQGPQFIFQYYEKEERGRGNFPDRFSARQFPNYSSELNVNALLLGDSALYLCASSFGLAGGSGKDTQYFGPGTRLTVL.

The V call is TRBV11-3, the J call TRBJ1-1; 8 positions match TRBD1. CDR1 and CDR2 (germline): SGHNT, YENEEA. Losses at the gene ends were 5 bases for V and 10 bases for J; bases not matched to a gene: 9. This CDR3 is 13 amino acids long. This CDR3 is CASSPGQGLRAFF. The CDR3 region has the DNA TGTGCCAGCAGCCCCGGACAGGGCCTCCGAGCTTTCTTT.

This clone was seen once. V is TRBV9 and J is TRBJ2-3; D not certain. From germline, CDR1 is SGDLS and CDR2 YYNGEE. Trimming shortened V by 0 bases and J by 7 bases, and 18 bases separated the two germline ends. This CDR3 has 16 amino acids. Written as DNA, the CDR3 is TGTGCCAGCAGCGTAGCCCCCGGCAATAATGGGAATACGCAGTATTTT. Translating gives CASSVAPGNNGNTQYF.

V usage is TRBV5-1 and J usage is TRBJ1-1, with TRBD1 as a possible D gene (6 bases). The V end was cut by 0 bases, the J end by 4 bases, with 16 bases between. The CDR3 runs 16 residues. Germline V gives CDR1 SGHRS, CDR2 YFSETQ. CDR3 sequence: CASSLASLGASTEAFF. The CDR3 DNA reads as TGCGCCAGCAGCTTGGCTTCTTTGGGGGCGAGCACTGAAGCTTTCTTT.

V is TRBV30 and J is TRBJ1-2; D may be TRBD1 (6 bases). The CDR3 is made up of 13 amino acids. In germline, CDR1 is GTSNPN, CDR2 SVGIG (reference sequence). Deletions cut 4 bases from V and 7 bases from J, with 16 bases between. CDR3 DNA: TGTGCCTGGAAAACAGGGAGAAAAGGTGGCTACACCTTC. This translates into CAWKTGRKGGYTF.